These 28 T cell receptor beta chains were all obtained from the same sample, sequenced in a study of blood T cells in healthy people across ages. A second about 7 to 11 cycle PCR used barcoded and J-beta primers. TCRdb reanalysed the 5' RACE reads using MiXCR and keeps one entry per CDR3 protein. The data show about 680,000 distinct CDR3 sequences, with over 45% seen just once and around 32% held by the top ten. Sequencing was performed on blood. Source of these receptors: a woman in her fifties or sixties in good health.

The rearrangement uses TRBV9 and TRBJ1-2, with D perhaps TRBD1 (6 bases). Trimming pared 4 bases from V and 1 base from J, leaving 8 bases between. The CDR3 is 13 amino acids. Germline CDR1 is SGDLS and CDR2 is YYNGEE. In nucleotides, the CDR3 is TGTGCCAGCAGCTCACAGGGTAACTATGGCTACACCTTC. It specifies CASSSQGNYGYTF.

This clonotype has a handful of counts. This chain connects TRBV12-5 to TRBJ2-1; 7 bases fit TRBD1. The CDR3 covers 13 residues. Germline V gene data show CDR1 as LGHNT and CDR2 as FRNRAP. V gave up 2 bases and J gave up 13 bases; unmatched junction bases: 8. Here the CDR3 DNA reads TGTGCTAGTGGTTTGAACCAAAGGACAGGACAGTTCTTC. It codes for CASGLNQRTGQFF.

As to this clonotype: The junction does not match germline at one end; this may be a read error. The chain recombines TRBV4-1 with TRBJ2-3; 9 bases agree with TRBD2. This CDR3 is built from 15 residues. Germline V gives CDR1 MGHRA, CDR2 YSYEKL. In DNA form, the CDR3 reads TGCGCCAGCAGCCAGGGAGCGGGAGGTACAGAGACGCAGTATTTT. It is translated as CASSQGAGGTETQYF.

Regarding this clonotype: A much larger clonotype is one base distant, so this may be a read error. V usage is TRBV11-1 and J usage is TRBJ2-5; D may correspond to TRBD1 or TRBD2 (5 bases each). Germline-derived CDR1 and CDR2 are SGHAT and FQDESV (reference sequence). The V end was cut by 5 bases, the J end by 4 bases, with 14 bases between. This CDR3 comprises 14 residues. CDR3 in DNA: TGTGCCAGCAGCCCCAGGGACGCCCTAGAGACCCAGTACTTC. This translates into CASSPRDALETQYF.

The chain couples TRBV28 to TRBJ1-6, with a tentative D call TRBD1 (5 bases). The length of the CDR3 is 16 residues. Trimming removed 4 bases at V and 1 base at J, with 11 bases between. Germline V gene sequence: CDR1 MDHEN, CDR2 SYDVKM. CDR3 bases: TGTGCCAGCAGTTCTAGGGGTGGATCCTATAATTCACCCCTCCACTTT. Translated, it gives CASSSRGGSYNSPLHF.

The chain is built from TRBV18 and TRBJ1-1, with a tentative D call TRBD1 (6 bases). The germline V and J ends were trimmed by 6 bases and 1 base, with 15 bases remaining between them. This CDR3 has 15 amino acids. Germline V gene data show CDR1 as KGHSH and CDR2 as LQKENI. The CDR3 DNA sequence: TGTGCCAGCTCTCATATCAGGGGTGGGAACACTGAAGCTTTCTTT. Its protein is CASSHIRGGNTEAFF.

This clonotype was seen a few times. The rearrangement joins TRBV12-3 or TRBV12-4 to TRBJ2-7; maybe TRBD1 (5 bases). The J call may be in error: the DNA end matches TRBJ2-5 better. This CDR3 is 14 amino acids long. The CDR3 nucleotides are TGTGCCAGCAGTAGCAACGCGGCAGGGGAGACCCAGTACTTC. It codes for CASSSNAAGETQYF.

This clonotype was found a few times. J is TRBJ2-1 and V is TRBV12-3 or TRBV12-4, with 9 bases that match TRBD2. V gave up 3 bases and J gave up 5 bases; unmatched junction bases: 8. The length of the CDR3 is 16 residues. The CDR3 spells CASSFSLAGRNNEQFF. Here the CDR3 DNA reads TGTGCCAGCAGTTTCTCGCTAGCGGGGCGAAACAATGAGCAGTTCTTC.

The gene calls are TRBV29-1 and TRBJ1-1; 9 nucleotides agree with TRBD1. The CDR3 is made up of 13 amino acids. CDR1 is SQVTM, CDR2 ANQGSEA, per germline. J gave up 5 bases and V 6 bases, and 7 bases lay outside the gene matches. The chain's CDR3 is CSVLRDRETEAFF. CDR3 bases: TGCAGCGTCCTCCGGGACAGGGAAACTGAAGCTTTCTTT.

The table lists this clonotype with a few counts. The gene calls are TRBV4-2 and TRBJ2-7; 7 bases match TRBD2. V was clipped by 2 bases and J by 7 bases; unmatched bases: 14. CDR1 and CDR2 (germline): LGHNA, YNFKEQ. The length of the CDR3 is 16 residues. CDR3 in amino acids: CASSQRSSGSYNEQYF. CDR3 DNA: TGTGCCAGCAGCCAACGGTCTAGCGGTTCCTACAATGAGCAGTACTTC.

The chain employs TRBV20-1 and TRBJ2-3, with 8 bases matching TRBD1. Looked up from germline, CDR1 is DFQATT and CDR2 is SNEGSKA (reference sequence). This CDR3 has 15 amino acids. The V and J ends lost 4 bases and 2 bases, in that order; junction bases with no gene match: 8. CDR3 protein: CSANGADRVTDTQYF. DNA of the CDR3: TGCAGTGCTAACGGGGCGGACAGGGTCACAGATACGCAGTATTTT.

The J gene is TRBJ1-2, the V gene TRBV4-3; D not resolved. The CDR3 spans 15 residues. CDR1 LGHNA and CDR2 YSLEER come from the germline V gene. The ends were cut back, 0 bases at V and 4 bases at J, with 12 bases in the middle. CDR3 sequence: CASSQEPQAVYGYTF. The CDR3 DNA reads as TGCGCCAGCAGCCAAGAGCCCCAGGCCGTCTATGGCTACACCTTC.

As for this clonotype: Compared with germline, one end of the junction differs, possibly owing to a read error. The CDR3 region has the DNA TGTGCCAGCACTTTAGGGACAGTAACACAAGAGACCCAGTACTTC. Protein product: CASTLGTVTQETQYF. The chain carries TRBV28 and TRBJ2-5, with TRBD1 identical over 7 bases. The CDR3 is 15 residues long. Germline CDR1 reads MDHEN; CDR2 reads SYDVKM. Looking up the rest from reference TRBV28 and TRBJ2-5 gives the full variable domain: DVKVTQSSRYLVKRTGEKVFLECVQDMDHENMFWYRQDPGLGLRLIYFSYDVKMKEKGDIPEGYSVSREKKERFSLILESASTNQTSMYLCASTLGTVTQETQYFGPGTRLLVL.

This clonotype has just a few counts. The gene calls are TRBV7-2 and TRBJ2-7, with D unresolved. V shed 1 base and J shed 3 bases, with 10 bases lying between them. This CDR3 is built from 14 residues. Germline V CDR1 and CDR2: SGHTA, FQGNSA. CDR3 protein: CASSLGVGNYEQYF. In DNA form, the CDR3 reads TGTGCCAGCAGCTTAGGAGTAGGTAACTACGAGCAGTACTTC.

This clonotype has just a few counts. The V gene is TRBV6-2 or TRBV6-3, the J gene TRBJ1-2, with D possibly TRBD1 on 5 matching bases. The germline V gene has CDR1 MNHEY and CDR2 SVGEGT. The V end was cut by 0 bases, the J end by 7 bases, with 18 bases between. This CDR3 has 16 residues. CDR3 bases: TGTGCCAGCAGTTACTCGAGGGGAGGCCCAGTCTTTGGCTACACCTTC. This sequence encodes CASSYSRGGPVFGYTF.

This sequence joins TRBV18 and TRBJ1-1, with a weak D call TRBD1 (5 bases). Per germline, CDR1 KGHSH and CDR2 LQKENI. The CDR3 runs 15 residues. The V and J ends lost 5 bases and 4 bases respectively, with 17 bases between them. CDR3 loop: CASSYGGVLGTEAFF. CDR3 DNA sequence: TGTGCCAGCTCATACGGAGGGGTCCTGGGCACTGAAGCTTTCTTT.

The V and J genes are TRBV12-3 or TRBV12-4 and TRBJ2-1; no firm D call. This CDR3 has 15 residues. V was clipped by 7 bases and J by 5 bases, with 18 bases between them. The CDR3 DNA sequence: TGTGCCAGCACCGATGTGAGAGAAGTCAACAATGAGCAGTTCTTC. Translation: CASTDVREVNNEQFF.

V is TRBV7-2 and J is TRBJ2-7, with D perhaps TRBD2 (6 bases). From germline, CDR1 is SGHTA and CDR2 FQGNSA. CDR3 length equals 15 residues. V lost 1 base to trimming and J lost 2 bases, with 12 bases between them. CDR3 sequence reads: CASSLGLANTYEQYF. CDR3 DNA: TGTGCCAGCAGCTTAGGTCTAGCGAATACCTACGAGCAGTACTTC.

This chain connects TRBV7-9 to TRBJ1-2; weak D call: TRBD1 (6 bases). The germline CDR1 and CDR2 sequences are SEHNR and FQNEAQ (reference sequence). The CDR3 loop spans 15 amino acids. Trimming removed 4 bases at V and 0 bases at J, with 12 bases between. The CDR3 region is CASSSGQTPNYGYTF. CDR3 in DNA: TGTGCCAGCAGCTCAGGACAGACCCCTAACTATGGCTACACCTTC.

The V gene is TRBV12-3 or TRBV12-4, the J gene TRBJ2-5, with 9 bases aligning to TRBD2. The CDR3 runs 14 residues. Losses at the gene ends were 8 bases for V and 11 bases for J; bases not matched to a gene: 15. The CDR3 sequence: CASRRAGGGNEQYF. CDR3 DNA sequence: TGTGCCAGCCGTCGCGCGGGAGGGGGTAATGAGCAGTACTTC.

The chain employs TRBV20-1 and TRBJ2-3; 9 bases align to TRBD2. The CDR3 runs to 17 residues. J was trimmed by 4 bases and V by 0 bases; bases with no gene match: 11. The germline CDR1 and CDR2 sequences are DFQATT and SNEGSKA (reference sequence). CDR3 sequence reads: CSARDPGLAGAADTQYF. The CDR3 nucleotides are TGCAGTGCTAGAGATCCGGGACTAGCAGGAGCAGCAGATACGCAGTATTTT.

This rearrangement joins TRBV3-1 to TRBJ2-1, with TRBD2 matching 9 bases. CDR3 length: 16 residues. The germline gives CDR1 LGHDT, CDR2 YNNKEL (reference sequence). V was clipped by 3 bases and J by 3 bases; unmatched bases: 6. CDR3 loop: CASSHRLAGFYNEQFF. The CDR3 DNA follows: TGTGCCAGCAGCCATCGCCTAGCGGGATTCTACAATGAGCAGTTCTTC.

Points on this clonotype: Germline is not matched at one junction end, which may reflect a read error. The chain links TRBV7-2 to TRBJ2-1; possible D gene TRBD1, 6 bases. Per germline, CDR1 SGHTA and CDR2 FQGNSA. The CDR3 is made up of 13 amino acids. Written as DNA, the CDR3 is TGTGCCGGCAGCGTACAGGGCTTCAATGAGCAGTTCTTC. It specifies CAGSVQGFNEQFF.

V and J are TRBV7-2 and TRBJ2-3, with TRBD2 matching 10 bases. The CDR3 covers 17 residues. J was trimmed by 5 bases and V by 3 bases; bases with no gene match: 11. Germline V gene sequence: CDR1 SGHTA, CDR2 FQGNSA. The CDR3 is CASSFGESGRARDTQYF. CDR3 in DNA: TGTGCCAGCAGCTTTGGTGAGAGCGGGAGGGCCAGAGATACGCAGTATTTT.

The chain combines TRBV9 with TRBJ2-7, with D tentatively TRBD1 or TRBD2 (5 bases each). This CDR3 comprises 14 residues. Germline CDR1 and CDR2: SGDLS and YYNGEE. V was shortened by 4 bases and J by 1 base, with 12 bases between the two germline ends. The CDR3, as DNA: TGTGCCAGCAGCCTCGGGACCCTTTCCTACGAGCAGTACTTC. Its protein is CASSLGTLSYEQYF.

The chain links TRBV7-8 to TRBJ2-5; 7 bases are shared with TRBD1. V dropped 5 bases and J dropped 5; count of bases not matched to a gene: 11. The CDR3 runs 15 residues. Germline V gene sequence: CDR1 SGHVS, CDR2 FQNEAQ. CDR3 in amino acids: CASSIQGTQKETQYF. The CDR3 DNA reads TGTGCCAGCAGCATACAGGGGACGCAGAAGGAGACCCAGTACTTC.

This rearrangement joins TRBV6-5 to TRBJ2-1; D might be TRBD2 (6 bases). The germline CDR1 and CDR2 sequences are MNHEY and SVGAGI. V was shortened by 0 bases and J by 3 bases, with 9 bases between the two germline ends. The CDR3 has 15 amino acids. The CDR3 loop reads CASSYSWEDYNEQFF. CDR3 coding DNA: TGTGCCAGCAGTTACTCGTGGGAGGACTACAATGAGCAGTTCTTC.

Note on this clonotype: Germline is not matched at one junction end, which may reflect a read error. The chain uses TRBV20-1 and TRBJ2-1; D is unclear. Germline CDR1 and CDR2: DFQATT and SNEGSKA (reference sequence). This CDR3 has 15 amino acids. For the CDR3, the DNA is TGCAGTGCTAGAGAGCAGCGAAAGGGCTACAACGAGCAGTTCTTC. This translates into CSAREQRKGYNEQFF.